A selection of T cell receptor beta chains follows, all from one sample in a study of blood T cell repertoires in COVID-19. Generated by immunoSEQ multiplex PCR, the TCRdb table keeps only in-frame clones and is missing some. This sample has some 78,000 clones, with 89% found just once. Sequencing was performed on peripheral blood. The receptors were gathered from a man in his 70s with active or convalescent COVID-19. CDR3s include the opening cysteine and the closing phenylalanine or tryptophan. A D gene is named only where the DNA matches it firmly. Where a row states a size, it is once, few, many or the class of an expanded clone; other rows omit it.

clone size	V gene	J gene	D gene	CDR3 protein	CDR3 DNA
.	TRBV2	TRBJ2-4	TRBD1	CASRSQGNSAKNIQYF	TGTGCCAGCAGATCACAGGGGAATTCGGCCAAAAACATTCAGTACTTC
few	TRBV29-1	TRBJ1-2	.	CSVDGGAHPRGYTF	TGCAGCGTTGATGGGGGGGCTCACCCTCGGGGCTACACCTTC
.	TRBV28	TRBJ1-6	TRBD1	CASSLGQYNSPLHF	TGTGCCAGCAGCCTGGGACAGTATAATTCACCCCTCCACTTT
.	TRBV7-9	TRBJ1-1	.	CASSFFRILRDGETEAFF	TGTGCCAGCAGCTTTTTCCGGATCTTGAGGGATGGTGAGACTGAAGCTTTCTTT
once	TRBV4-1	TRBJ1-4	TRBD1	CASSQTPRQGGEKLFF	TGCGCCAGCAGCCAAACTCCCCGACAGGGGGGTGAAAAACTGTTTTTT
once	TRBV7-7	TRBJ2-2	.	CASSPTNTGELFF	TGTGCCAGCAGCCCTACGAACACCGGGGAGCTGTTTTTT
.	TRBV11-2	TRBJ2-5	TRBD1	CASSLEDRAETQYF	TGTGCCAGCAGCTTAGAGGACAGGGCAGAGACCCAGTACTTC
.	TRBV7-3	TRBJ2-2	.	CASSPANTGELFF	TGTGCCAGCAGCCCCGCGAACACCGGGGAGCTGTTTTTT
.	TRBV2	TRBJ1-2	.	CASNQNRASGGYTF	TGTGCCAGCAATCAAAACAGGGCCTCGGGTGGCTACACCTTC
once	TRBV5-4	TRBJ1-1	.	CASSLDGPNTEAFF	TGTGCCAGCAGCTTGGATGGCCCGAACACTGAAGCTTTCTTT
.	TRBV4-1	TRBJ1-1	TRBD1	CASSPYGTGDTEAFF	TGCGCCAGCAGCCCCTACGGTACAGGGGACACTGAAGCTTTCTTT
.	TRBV7-9	TRBJ2-5	TRBD2	CASSYPSGGASETQYF	TGTGCCAGCAGCTACCCTAGCGGGGGGGCCAGTGAGACCCAGTACTTC
.	TRBV7-2	TRBJ2-5	.	CASSLSPLGETQYF	TGTGCCAGCAGCTTATCCCCTCTCGGGGAGACCCAGTACTTC
.	TRBV12-3/TRBV12-4	TRBJ1-1	.	CASSRDSQAAFF	TGTGCCAGCAGCCGGGACTCCCAGGCTGCTTTCTTT
.	TRBV10-3	TRBJ1-3	.	CAISDSRGRGGNTIYF	TGTGCCATCAGCGACTCCCGGGGCAGGGGCGGAAACACCATATATTTT
.	TRBV30	TRBJ1-5	.	CAWMRDGNSNQPQHF	TGTGCCTGGATGAGAGACGGGAATAGCAATCAGCCCCAGCATTTT
.	TRBV7-6	TRBJ1-1	TRBD1	CASSSRQGRDTEAFF	TGTGCCAGCAGCTCACGACAGGGGCGGGACACTGAAGCTTTCTTT
.	TRBV27	TRBJ1-2	.	CASSWAGQGWGYTF	TGTGCCAGCAGTTGGGCAGGGCAGGGCTGGGGCTACACCTTC
.	TRBV12-3/TRBV12-4	TRBJ1-5	.	CASSLAGAKPQHF	TGTGCCAGCAGTTTAGCAGGGGCTAAGCCCCAGCATTTT
.	TRBV4-1	TRBJ2-7	.	CASSQDTFLYEQYF	TGCGCCAGCAGCCAAGACACTTTTCTTTACGAGCAGTACTTC
few	TRBV28	TRBJ2-7	.	CASSKGGGSRLSYEQYF	TGTGCCAGCAGCAAGGGAGGGGGGTCAAGACTCTCCTACGAGCAGTACTTC
.	TRBV18	TRBJ1-5	TRBD1	CASSRDRGGQPQHF	TGTGCCAGCTCACGGGACAGGGGAGGCCAGCCCCAGCATTTT
few	TRBV4-3	TRBJ1-6	.	CASSQDLDSLSSASPLHF	TGCGCCAGCAGCCAAGATCTGGACAGCCTAAGCTCTGCTTCACCCCTCCACTTT
.	TRBV18	TRBJ1-1	TRBD1	CASSQGTDTEAFF	TGTGCCAGCTCACAAGGGACAGACACTGAAGCTTTCTTT
.	TRBV27	TRBJ2-5	TRBD1	CASSLSGQGYQETQYF	TGTGCCAGCAGTTTATCAGGACAGGGGTATCAAGAGACCCAGTACTTC
few	TRBV6-2/TRBV6-3	TRBJ2-1	TRBD2	CASSLRLAGWDEQFF	TGTGCCAGCAGTTTGCGACTAGCGGGGTGGGATGAGCAGTTCTTC
.	TRBV7-2	TRBJ2-2	TRBD2	CASSSGGSNTGELFF	TGTGCCAGCAGCTCCGGGGGGTCGAACACCGGGGAGCTGTTTTTT
.	TRBV20-1	TRBJ2-7	.	CSASMEGTKFYEQYF	TGCAGTGCTAGTATGGAGGGAACGAAGTTCTACGAGCAGTACTTC
.	TRBV5-5	TRBJ1-3	.	CASSLSTDSGNTIYF	TGTGCCAGCAGCTTGTCGACAGACTCTGGAAACACCATATATTTT
.	TRBV3-1/TRBV3-2	TRBJ2-5	.	CASSQGHNQETQYF	TGTGCCAGCAGCCAGGGACACAACCAAGAGACCCAGTACTTC
many	TRBV7-9	TRBJ1-2	TRBD1	CASSSFGQGVAGYTF	TGTGCCAGCAGTTCATTCGGACAGGGGGTTGCTGGCTACACCTTC
once	TRBV6-5	TRBJ2-5	TRBD2	CASSYGGEETQYF	TGTGCCAGCAGTTACGGGGGGGAAGAGACCCAGTACTTC
.	TRBV10-3	TRBJ2-7	TRBD1	CAISGGRQGADEQYF	TGTGCCATCAGTGGGGGGAGACAGGGGGCCGACGAGCAGTACTTC
.	TRBV5-6	TRBJ1-1	.	CASSLAPLSPNTEAFF	TGTGCCAGCAGCTTGGCCCCACTGAGCCCGAACACTGAAGCTTTCTTT
.	TRBV9	TRBJ2-3	.	CASSVVDFTDTQYF	TGTGCCAGCAGCGTAGTCGACTTCACAGATACGCAGTATTTT
.	TRBV5-4	TRBJ2-7	.	CASSPEAVYEQYF	TGTGCCAGCAGCCCGGAGGCGGTCTACGAGCAGTACTTC
.	TRBV5-5	TRBJ2-1	.	CASSFQWASYNEQFF	TGTGCCAGCAGCTTTCAGTGGGCCTCCTACAATGAGCAGTTCTTC
.	TRBV2	TRBJ1-1	TRBD1	CASSEWGQGGKAFF	TGTGCCAGCAGTGAATGGGGACAGGGCGGTAAAGCTTTCTTT
.	TRBV10-3	TRBJ1-2	.	CAISEGADGYTF	TGTGCCATCAGTGAGGGGGCGGATGGCTACACCTTC
.	TRBV24-1	TRBJ2-1	.	CATAGRGRNNEQFF	TGTGCCACGGCCGGGAGGGGGCGAAACAATGAGCAGTTCTTC
.	TRBV7-2	TRBJ2-2	TRBD2	CASSSPYGGAYTGELFF	TGTGCCAGCAGCTCCCCCTACGGGGGGGCGTACACCGGGGAGCTGTTTTTT
.	TRBV21-1	TRBJ1-2	.	CASSMRRGDGYTF	TGTGCCAGCAGCATGCGCAGGGGCGATGGCTACACCTTC
.	TRBV11-2	TRBJ1-6	.	CASSPPLTGSPLHF	TGTGCCAGCAGCCCCCCGCTAACGGGGTCACCCCTCCACTTT
.	TRBV18	TRBJ1-6	TRBD1	CASSPTTGTGGNSPLHF	TGTGCCAGCTCACCAACCACCGGTACAGGGGGCAATTCACCCCTCCACTTT
.	TRBV12-2	TRBJ1-3	.	CASRPPRPSSGNTIYF	TGTGCAAGTCGCCCCCCGCGGCCCAGCTCTGGAAACACCATATATTTT
once	TRBV24-1	TRBJ2-1	TRBD1	CATSETRTGGEGQFF	TGTGCCACCAGTGAGACCCGGACAGGGGGCGAGGGGCAGTTCTTC
.	TRBV5-8	TRBJ2-1	.	CASSRGSSYNEQFF	TGTGCCAGCAGCCGGGGGAGCTCCTACAATGAGCAGTTCTTC
.	TRBV19	TRBJ2-1	.	CASSISGRLGSYNEQFF	TGTGCCAGTAGTATATCGGGGAGACTGGGCTCCTACAATGAGCAGTTCTTC
.	TRBV4-1	TRBJ1-5	.	CASSQSTGPQHF	TGCGCCAGCAGCCAATCTACAGGGCCCCAGCATTTT
.	TRBV9	TRBJ1-3	.	CASSVGDIDSGNTIYF	TGTGCCAGCAGCGTAGGGGACATCGACTCTGGAAACACCATATATTTT
.	TRBV23-1	TRBJ1-1	.	CASSLNRNTEAFF	TGCGCCAGCAGTCTAAACAGGAACACTGAAGCTTTCTTT
.	TRBV10-3	TRBJ1-2	TRBD1	CAISVQGDRVYGYTF	TGTGCCATCAGTGTTCAAGGGGACAGGGTGTATGGCTACACCTTC
.	TRBV4-2	TRBJ1-4	.	CASSQDGQTNEKLFF	TGTGCCAGCAGCCAAGATGGACAGACTAATGAAAAACTGTTTTTT
.	TRBV10-1	TRBJ2-2	TRBD1	CASSQTGANTGELFF	TGCGCCAGCAGCCAGACAGGGGCGAACACCGGGGAGCTGTTTTTT
.	TRBV3-1/TRBV3-2	TRBJ2-7	.	CASSPMKGVYEQYF	TGTGCCAGCAGCCCGATGAAGGGGGTCTACGAGCAGTACTTC
.	TRBV28	TRBJ1-1	.	CASTPGARPSNTEAFF	TGTGCCAGCACCCCAGGCGCCCGGCCCTCGAACACTGAAGCTTTCTTT